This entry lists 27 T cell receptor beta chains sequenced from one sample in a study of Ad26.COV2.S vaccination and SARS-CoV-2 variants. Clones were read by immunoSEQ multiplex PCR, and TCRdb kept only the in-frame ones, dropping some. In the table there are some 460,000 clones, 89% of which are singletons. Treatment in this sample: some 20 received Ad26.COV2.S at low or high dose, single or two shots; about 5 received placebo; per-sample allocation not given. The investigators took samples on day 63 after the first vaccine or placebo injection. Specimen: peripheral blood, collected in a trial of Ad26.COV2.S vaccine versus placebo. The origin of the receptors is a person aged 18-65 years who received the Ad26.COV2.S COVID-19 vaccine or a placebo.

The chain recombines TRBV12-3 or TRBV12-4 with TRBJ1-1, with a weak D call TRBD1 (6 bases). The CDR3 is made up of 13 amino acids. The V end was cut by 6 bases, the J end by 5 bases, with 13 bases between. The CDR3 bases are TGTGCCAGCAGAGACGAGCAGGGGACTGAAGCTTTCTTT. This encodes CASRDEQGTEAFF.

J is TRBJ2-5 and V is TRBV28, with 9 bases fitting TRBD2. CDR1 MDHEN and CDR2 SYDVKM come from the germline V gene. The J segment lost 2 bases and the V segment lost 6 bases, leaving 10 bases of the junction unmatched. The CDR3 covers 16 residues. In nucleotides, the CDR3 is TGTGCCAGCAGAATCAATAGCGGGAGCGCACAAGAGACCCAGTACTTC. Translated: CASRINSGSAQETQYF.

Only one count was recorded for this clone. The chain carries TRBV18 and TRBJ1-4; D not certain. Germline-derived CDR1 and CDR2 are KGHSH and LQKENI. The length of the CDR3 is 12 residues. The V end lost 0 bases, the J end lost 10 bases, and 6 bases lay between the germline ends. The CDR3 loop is CASSPPEGKLFF. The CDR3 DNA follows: TGTGCCAGCTCACCACCGGAGGGAAAACTGTTTTTT.

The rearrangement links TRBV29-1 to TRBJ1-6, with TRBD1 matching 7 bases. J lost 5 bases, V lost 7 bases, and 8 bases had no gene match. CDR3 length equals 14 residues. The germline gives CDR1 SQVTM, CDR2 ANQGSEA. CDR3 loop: CSATEGQNNSPLHF. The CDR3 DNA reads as TGCAGCGCAACCGAGGGACAGAATAATTCACCCCTCCACTTT. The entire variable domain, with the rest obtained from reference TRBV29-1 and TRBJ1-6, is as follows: SAVISQKPSRDICQRGTSLTIQCQVDSQVTMMFWYRQQPGQSLTLIATANQGSEATYESGFVIDKFPISRPNLTFSTLTVSNMSPEDSSIYLCSATEGQNNSPLHFGNGTRLTVT.

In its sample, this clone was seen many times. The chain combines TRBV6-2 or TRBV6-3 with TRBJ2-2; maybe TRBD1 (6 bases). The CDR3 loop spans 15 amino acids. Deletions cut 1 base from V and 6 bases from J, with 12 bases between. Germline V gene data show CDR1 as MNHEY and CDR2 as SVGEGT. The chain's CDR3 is CASSYLGARAGELFF. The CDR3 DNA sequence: TGTGCCAGCAGTTACTTGGGGGCGCGGGCCGGGGAGCTGTTTTTT.

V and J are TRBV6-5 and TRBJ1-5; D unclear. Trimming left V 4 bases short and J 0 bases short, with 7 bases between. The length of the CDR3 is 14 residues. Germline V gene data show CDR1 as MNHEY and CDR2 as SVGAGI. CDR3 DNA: TGTGCCAGCAGTTTTACAGTTAGCAATCAGCCCCAGCATTTT. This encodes CASSFTVSNQPQHF.

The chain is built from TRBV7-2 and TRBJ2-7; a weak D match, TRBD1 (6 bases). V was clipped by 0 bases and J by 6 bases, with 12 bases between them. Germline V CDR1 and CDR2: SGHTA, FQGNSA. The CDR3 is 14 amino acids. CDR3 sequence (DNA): TGTGCCAGCAGCTTAGCGGGGGCCGGGGTCGAGCAGTACTTC. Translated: CASSLAGAGVEQYF. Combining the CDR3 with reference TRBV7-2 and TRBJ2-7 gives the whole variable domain GAGVSQSPSNKVTEKGKDVELRCDPISGHTALYWYRQSLGQGLEFLIYFQGNSAPDKSGLPSDRFSAERTGGSVSTLTIQRTQQEDSAVYLCASSLAGAGVEQYFGPGTRLTVT.

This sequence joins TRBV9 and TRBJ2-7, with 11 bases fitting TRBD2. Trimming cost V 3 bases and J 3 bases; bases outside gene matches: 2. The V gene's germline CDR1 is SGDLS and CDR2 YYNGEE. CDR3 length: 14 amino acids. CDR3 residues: CASSGGLAGYEQYF. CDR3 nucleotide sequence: TGTGCCAGCAGCGGAGGACTAGCGGGCTACGAGCAGTACTTC. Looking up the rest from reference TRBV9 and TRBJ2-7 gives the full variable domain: DSGVTQTPKHLITATGQRVTLRCSPRSGDLSVYWYQQSLDQGLQFLIQYYNGEERAKGNILERFSAQQFPDLHSELNLSSLELGDSALYFCASSGGLAGYEQYFGPGTRLTVT.

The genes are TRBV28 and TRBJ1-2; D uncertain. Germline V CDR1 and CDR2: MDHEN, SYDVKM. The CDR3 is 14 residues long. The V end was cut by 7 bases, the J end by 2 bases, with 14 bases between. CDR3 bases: TGTGCCAGCAAAGGTATAGATCAGAACTATGGCTACACCTTC. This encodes CASKGIDQNYGYTF.

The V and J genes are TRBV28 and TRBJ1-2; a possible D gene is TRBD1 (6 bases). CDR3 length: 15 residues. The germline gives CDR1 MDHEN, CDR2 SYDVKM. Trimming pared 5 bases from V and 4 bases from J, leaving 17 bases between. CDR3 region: CASSPGGAGGYGYTF. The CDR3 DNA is TGTGCCAGCAGTCCGGGGGGCGCAGGTGGCTATGGCTACACCTTC.

For the CDR3, the DNA is TGCGCCAGCTGCTATACGACAGGGGGCGCCTACGAGCAGTACTTC. The encoded protein is CASCYTTGGAYEQYF. V and J are TRBV5-1 and TRBJ2-7, with TRBD1 identical over 10 bases. The CDR3 runs 15 residues. Per germline, CDR1 SGHRS and CDR2 YFSETQ. With V trimmed by 7 bases and J by 2 bases, 9 bases remained unmatched.

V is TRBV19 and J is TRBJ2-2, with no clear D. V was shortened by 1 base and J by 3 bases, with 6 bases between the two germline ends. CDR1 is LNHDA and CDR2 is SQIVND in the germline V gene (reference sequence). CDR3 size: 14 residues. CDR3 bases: TGTGCCAGTAGTATAGGAGCTCACACCGGGGAGCTGTTTTTT. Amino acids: CASSIGAHTGELFF.

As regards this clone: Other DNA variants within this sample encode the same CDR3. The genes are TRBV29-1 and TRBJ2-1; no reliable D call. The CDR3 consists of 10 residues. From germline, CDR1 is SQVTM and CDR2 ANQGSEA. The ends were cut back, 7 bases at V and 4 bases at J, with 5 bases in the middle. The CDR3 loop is CSAHYNEQFF. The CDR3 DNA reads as TGCAGCGCACATTACAATGAGCAGTTCTTC.

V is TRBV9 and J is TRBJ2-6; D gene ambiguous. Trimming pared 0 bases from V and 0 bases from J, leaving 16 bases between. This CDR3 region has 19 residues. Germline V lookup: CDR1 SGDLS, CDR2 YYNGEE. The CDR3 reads CASSVVRVPPSSGANVLTF. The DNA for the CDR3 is TGTGCCAGCAGCGTAGTAAGGGTTCCCCCGAGCTCTGGGGCCAACGTCCTGACTTTC.

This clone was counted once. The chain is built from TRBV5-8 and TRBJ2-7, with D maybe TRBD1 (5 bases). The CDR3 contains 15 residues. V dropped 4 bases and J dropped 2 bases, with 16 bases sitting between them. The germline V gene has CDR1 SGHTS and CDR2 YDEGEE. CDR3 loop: CASSNFLAGPYEQYF. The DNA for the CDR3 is TGTGCCAGCAGCAATTTCCTGGCAGGGCCCTACGAGCAGTACTTC.

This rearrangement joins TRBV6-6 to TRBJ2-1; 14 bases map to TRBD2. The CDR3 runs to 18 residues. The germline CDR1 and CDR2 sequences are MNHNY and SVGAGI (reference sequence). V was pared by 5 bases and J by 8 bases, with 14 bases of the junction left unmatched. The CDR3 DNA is TGTGCCAGCAGTCCTACACCGGGACTAGCGGGAGCTGGCGATGAGCAGTTCTTC. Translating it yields CASSPTPGLAGAGDEQFF.

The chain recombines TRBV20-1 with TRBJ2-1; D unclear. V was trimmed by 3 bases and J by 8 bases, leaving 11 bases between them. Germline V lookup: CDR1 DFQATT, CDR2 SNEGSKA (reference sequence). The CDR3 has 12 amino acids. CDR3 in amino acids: CSASFRLDEQFF. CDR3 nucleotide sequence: TGCAGTGCTAGTTTTCGGTTAGATGAGCAGTTCTTC.

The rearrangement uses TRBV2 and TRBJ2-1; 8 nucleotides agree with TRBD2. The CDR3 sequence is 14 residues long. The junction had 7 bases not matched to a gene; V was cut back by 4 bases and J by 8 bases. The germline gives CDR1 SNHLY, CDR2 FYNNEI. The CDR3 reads CASSVRGAGDEQFF. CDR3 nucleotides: TGTGCCAGCAGTGTGCGGGGGGCCGGAGATGAGCAGTTCTTC.

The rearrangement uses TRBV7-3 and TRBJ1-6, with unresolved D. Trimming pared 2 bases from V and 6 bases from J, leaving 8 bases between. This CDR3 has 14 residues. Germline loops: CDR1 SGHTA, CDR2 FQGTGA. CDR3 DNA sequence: TGTGCCAGCAGCTTACTGGGGTCTAATTCACCCCTCCACTTT. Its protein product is CASSLLGSNSPLHF.

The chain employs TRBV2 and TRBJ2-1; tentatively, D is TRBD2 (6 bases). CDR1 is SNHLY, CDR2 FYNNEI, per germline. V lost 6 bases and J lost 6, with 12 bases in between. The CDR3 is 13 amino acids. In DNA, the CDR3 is TGTGCCAGCAGGGTCGCGGGAATCAATGAGCAGTTCTTC. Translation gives CASRVAGINEQFF.

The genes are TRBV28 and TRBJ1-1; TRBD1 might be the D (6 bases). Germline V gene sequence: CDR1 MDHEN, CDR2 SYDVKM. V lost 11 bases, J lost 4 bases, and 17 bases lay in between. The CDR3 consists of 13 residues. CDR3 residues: CAGDNGLGTEAFF. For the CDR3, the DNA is TGTGCCGGGGACAACGGGTTGGGCACTGAAGCTTTCTTT.

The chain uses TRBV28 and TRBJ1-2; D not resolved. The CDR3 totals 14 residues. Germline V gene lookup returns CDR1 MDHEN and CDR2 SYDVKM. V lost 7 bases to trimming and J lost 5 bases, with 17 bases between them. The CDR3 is CASTSPDRLYGYTF. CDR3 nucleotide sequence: TGTGCCAGCACCTCTCCGGACCGGCTTTATGGCTACACCTTC.

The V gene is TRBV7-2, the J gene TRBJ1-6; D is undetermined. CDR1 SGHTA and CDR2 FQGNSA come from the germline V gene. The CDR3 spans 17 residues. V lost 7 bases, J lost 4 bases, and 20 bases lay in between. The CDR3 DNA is TGTGCCAGCACTCGATCCGGGCTCACCATATATAATTCACCCCTCCACTTT. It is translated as CASTRSGLTIYNSPLHF. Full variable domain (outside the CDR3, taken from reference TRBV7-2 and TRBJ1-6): GAGVSQSPSNKVTEKGKDVELRCDPISGHTALYWYRQSLGQGLEFLIYFQGNSAPDKSGLPSDRFSAERTGGSVSTLTIQRTQQEDSAVYLCASTRSGLTIYNSPLHFGNGTRLTVT.

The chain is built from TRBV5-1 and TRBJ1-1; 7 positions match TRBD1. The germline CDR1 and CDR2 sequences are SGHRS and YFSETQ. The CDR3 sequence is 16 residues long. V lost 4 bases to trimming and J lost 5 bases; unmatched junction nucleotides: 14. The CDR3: CASSLRQGRAGTEAFF. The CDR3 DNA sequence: TGCGCCAGCAGCCTCCGACAGGGCCGGGCGGGGACTGAAGCTTTCTTT. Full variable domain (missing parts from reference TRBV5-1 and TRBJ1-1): KAGVTQTPRYLIKTRGQQVTLSCSPISGHRSVSWYQQTPGQGLQFLFEYFSETQRNKGNFPGRFSGRQFSNSRSEMNVSTLELGDSALYLCASSLRQGRAGTEAFFGQGTRLTVV.

The DNA for the CDR3 is TGTGCCAGCAGCACCGACATCCAGGGGCTTACGGCAGATACGCAGTATTTT. Encoded protein: CASSTDIQGLTADTQYF. The V call is TRBV9, the J call TRBJ2-3; D might be TRBD1 (6 bases). Germline CDR1 and CDR2: SGDLS and YYNGEE. Trimming shortened V by 4 bases and J by 4 bases, and 22 bases separated the two germline ends. This CDR3 spans 17 amino acids.

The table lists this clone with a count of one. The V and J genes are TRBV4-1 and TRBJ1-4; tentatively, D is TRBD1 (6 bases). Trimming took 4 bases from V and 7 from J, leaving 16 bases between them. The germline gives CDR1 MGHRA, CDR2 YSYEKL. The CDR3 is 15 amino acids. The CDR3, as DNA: TGCGCCAGCAGCCCCAGTGGAGGGGGAGTTGAAAAACTGTTTTTT. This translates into CASSPSGGGVEKLFF.

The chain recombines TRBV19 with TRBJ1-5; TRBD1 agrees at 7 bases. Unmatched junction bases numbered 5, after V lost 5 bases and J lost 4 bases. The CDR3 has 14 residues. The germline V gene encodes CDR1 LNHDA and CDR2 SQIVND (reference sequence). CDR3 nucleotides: TGTGCCAGTAGTTCTCAGGGGGGGAATCAGCCCCAGCATTTT. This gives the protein CASSSQGGNQPQHF. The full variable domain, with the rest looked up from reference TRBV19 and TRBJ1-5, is DGGITQSPKYLFRKEGQNVTLSCEQNLNHDAMYWYRQDPGQGLRLIYYSQIVNDFQKGDIAEGYSVSREKKESFPLTVTSAQKNPTAFYLCASSSQGGNQPQHFGDGTRLSIL.